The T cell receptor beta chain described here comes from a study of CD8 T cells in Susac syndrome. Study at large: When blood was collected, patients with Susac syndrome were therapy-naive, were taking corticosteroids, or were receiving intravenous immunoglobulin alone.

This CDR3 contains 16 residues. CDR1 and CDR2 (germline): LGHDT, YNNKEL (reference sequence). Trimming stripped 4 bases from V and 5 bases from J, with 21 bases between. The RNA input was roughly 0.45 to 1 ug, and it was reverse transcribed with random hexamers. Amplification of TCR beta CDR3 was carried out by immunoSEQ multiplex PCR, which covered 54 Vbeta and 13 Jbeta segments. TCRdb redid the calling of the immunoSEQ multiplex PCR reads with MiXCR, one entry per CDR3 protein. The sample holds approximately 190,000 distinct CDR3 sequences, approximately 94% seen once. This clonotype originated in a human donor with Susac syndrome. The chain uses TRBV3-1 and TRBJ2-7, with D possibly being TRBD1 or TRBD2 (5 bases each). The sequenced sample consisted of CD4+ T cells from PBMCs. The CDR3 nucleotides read TGTGCCAGCAGCCTCCCCCTAGCACTGGGACCCCACGAGCAGTACTTC. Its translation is CASSLPLALGPHEQYF.